Here is one TCR beta chain with its context. Its antigen is unidentified. The CDR3 loop spans 13 amino acids. From germline, CDR1 is LNHDA and CDR2 SQIVND (reference sequence). The germline V and J ends were trimmed by 6 bases and 1 base, with 7 bases remaining between them. The data were obtained in a study of shared clonotypes between healthy human individuals. Whole-study results and caveats: Naive subsets tended to show greater estimated richness than memory subsets.

It was across several immunoSEQ plates that each subset's genomic DNA was evenly split. The method was immunoSEQ multiplex PCR; TCRdb's version includes in-frame clones alone and lacks a portion of them. The table lists millions of clones, 95% of them singletons, with 0.1% to 0.15% in the top ten. Sequencing was carried out using naive CD4+ T cells sorted from blood. Subset indicated: CD45RA+ positively selected. The V gene is TRBV19, the J gene TRBJ2-4; the D call may be TRBD1 or TRBD2 (5 bases each). This TCR was sampled from a man younger than 35 in good health. In nucleotides, the CDR3 is TGTGCCAGTAGCGGGGACGCCAAAAACATTCAGTACTTC. This sequence encodes CASSGDAKNIQYF. Together with reference TRBV19 and TRBJ2-4, the CDR3 gives the full variable domain: DGGITQSPKYLFRKEGQNVTLSCEQNLNHDAMYWYRQDPGQGLRLIYYSQIVNDFQKGDIAEGYSVSREKKESFPLTVTSAQKNPTAFYLCASSGDAKNIQYFGAGTRLSVL.